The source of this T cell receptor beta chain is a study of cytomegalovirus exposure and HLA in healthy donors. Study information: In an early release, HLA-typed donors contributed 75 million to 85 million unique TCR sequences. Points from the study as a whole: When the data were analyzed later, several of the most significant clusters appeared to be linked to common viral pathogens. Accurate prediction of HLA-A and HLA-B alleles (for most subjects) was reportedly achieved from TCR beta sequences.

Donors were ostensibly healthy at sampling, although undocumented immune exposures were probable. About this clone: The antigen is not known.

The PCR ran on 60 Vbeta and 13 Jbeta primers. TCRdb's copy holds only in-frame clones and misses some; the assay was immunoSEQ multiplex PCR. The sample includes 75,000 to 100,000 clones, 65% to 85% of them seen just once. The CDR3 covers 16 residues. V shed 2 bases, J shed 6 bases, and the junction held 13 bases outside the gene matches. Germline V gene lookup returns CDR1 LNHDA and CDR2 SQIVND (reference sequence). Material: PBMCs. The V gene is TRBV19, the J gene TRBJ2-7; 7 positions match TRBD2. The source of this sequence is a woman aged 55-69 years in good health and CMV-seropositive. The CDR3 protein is CASSILLAEAVREQYF. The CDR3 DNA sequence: TGTGCCAGTAGTATATTGCTAGCGGAAGCGGTCCGCGAGCAGTACTTC.